Listed below are T cell receptor beta chains from one sample, sequenced in a study of blood T cell repertoires in COVID-19. Profiled with immunoSEQ multiplex PCR; TCRdb holds only in-frame clones, not every one. The sample lists tens of thousands of clones; around 70% were seen once. The sample taken for sequencing was peripheral blood. The source is a man aged 65 to 79 with acute or convalescent COVID-19. Both conserved end residues are part of each CDR3. The order of the fields is CDR3 DNA, CDR3 protein, V gene, J gene, clone size, D gene. The D gene is left open where the match is weak. Where a row states a size, it is once, few, many or the class of an expanded clone; other rows omit it.

TGTGCCAGCAGCCTAGCGGGGGGATACGAGCAGTACTTC	CASSLAGGYEQYF	TRBV6-5	TRBJ2-7	-	TRBD2
TGTGCCAGCAGCTTAGCGGCCAGGGGCGAGCAGTACTTC	CASSLAARGEQYF	TRBV7-9	TRBJ2-7	-	-
TGTGCCAGCAGCACCGGACAGGGTGGCACTGAAGCTTTCTTT	CASSTGQGGTEAFF	TRBV11-2	TRBJ1-1	-	TRBD1
TGTGCCAGCAGCTTGCGGTTCACCGGGGAGCTGTTTTTT	CASSLRFTGELFF	TRBV11-3	TRBJ2-2	few	-
TGCGCCAGCAGCTTGTCCTGGGTTCGGGAGACCGGGGAGCTGTTTTTT	CASSLSWVRETGELFF	TRBV5-1	TRBJ2-2	once	-
TGTGCCAGCAGCGCAGGGGACAGGGACGATGAGCAGTTCTTC	CASSAGDRDDEQFF	TRBV9	TRBJ2-1	-	TRBD1
TGTGCCAGCACCTCGGTTGAGTACAATGAGCAGTTCTTC	CASTSVEYNEQFF	TRBV28	TRBJ2-1	-	-
TGTGCCAGCAGCTCTCGGTGGAATGAGCAGTTCTTC	CASSSRWNEQFF	TRBV11-3	TRBJ2-1	few	-
TGTGCCAGCAGTTCTCGGGATAGCGGGAGATATGAGCAGTTCTTC	CASSSRDSGRYEQFF	TRBV6-6	TRBJ2-1	-	TRBD2
TGTGCCAGCAGTCCCGCGGACAGGGCCCACACTGAAGCTTTCTTT	CASSPADRAHTEAFF	TRBV27	TRBJ1-1	-	TRBD1
TGTGCCAGCAGCCCGCAGGGGACTGGGGCCAACGTCCTGACTTTC	CASSPQGTGANVLTF	TRBV7-3	TRBJ2-6	-	-
TGTGCCAGCAGCTTTTGGGGCAAAGAGACCCAGTACTTC	CASSFWGKETQYF	TRBV11-2	TRBJ2-5	-	-
TGTGCCAGCAGCCCCTTTGCGGGAGAGCAGTACTTC	CASSPFAGEQYF	TRBV6-2/TRBV6-3	TRBJ2-7	-	-
TGTGCCAGCAGAGATCTGGCGGGAACCGGGGAGCTGTTTTTT	CASRDLAGTGELFF	TRBV9	TRBJ2-2	-	-
TGTGCCAGCAGCCGCGACCTAGCGGCGGGGGACAATGAGCAGTTCTTC	CASSRDLAAGDNEQFF	TRBV7-3	TRBJ2-1	-	TRBD2
TGTGCCAGCAGCCCTGGGACTAGCGACCCTTTGGAGTTCTTC	CASSPGTSDPLEFF	TRBV3-1/TRBV3-2	TRBJ2-1	once	TRBD2
TGTGCCAGCAGCGACGGGTTCGAGCAGTACTTC	CASSDGFEQYF	TRBV7-3	TRBJ2-7	-	-
TGTGCCAGCAGCCCCCAGATCAGGGGCTACTATGGCTACACCTTC	CASSPQIRGYYGYTF	TRBV9	TRBJ1-2	-	-
TGCAGCGTTGATGGGGTCTACAGGGGGCCAACCACCTTTAGCTCCTACAATGAGCAGTTCTTC	CSVDGVYRGPTTFSSYNEQFF	TRBV29-1	TRBJ2-1	-	TRBD1
TGCGCCAGCAGCCAGACTAGCGGAAACACCGGGGAGCTGTTTTTT	CASSQTSGNTGELFF	TRBV5-1	TRBJ2-2	-	TRBD2
TGCGCCAGCAGCCCAGGGGGCGGTACTGAAGCTTTCTTT	CASSPGGGTEAFF	TRBV5-1	TRBJ1-1	-	TRBD1
TGTGCCAGCAGCCCTACAGGGGGCGCTTCACCCCTCCACTTT	CASSPTGGASPLHF	TRBV5-4	TRBJ1-6	-	TRBD1
TGTGCCAGCAGCCCAGGGACAGGGGAGTTTCAGCCCCAGCATTTT	CASSPGTGEFQPQHF	TRBV7-9	TRBJ1-5	-	TRBD1
TGTGCCAGCAGTTTATCGAGCCGGCTGGGACTAGCGGTGCAGGGGGAGCTGTTTTTT	CASSLSSRLGLAVQGELFF	TRBV27	TRBJ2-2	-	TRBD2
TGCGCCAGCAGCCGCGGACAGCAGGATTCACCCCTCCACTTT	CASSRGQQDSPLHF	TRBV4-3	TRBJ1-6	-	-
TGTGCCAGCAGTGGGGGGGACAGGGAAGCTTTCTTT	CASSGGDREAFF	TRBV6-2/TRBV6-3	TRBJ1-1	few	TRBD1
TGTGCCAGCCGCGACGGGATTACAGATACGCAGTATTTT	CASRDGITDTQYF	TRBV27	TRBJ2-3	few	-
TGTGCCACCGGACTAGCGTACACCGGGGAGCTGTTTTTT	CATGLAYTGELFF	TRBV24-1	TRBJ2-2	-	TRBD2
TGTGCCAGCAGCCTTGTCGGGAGGGCAGCCAAAAACATTCAGTACTTC	CASSLVGRAAKNIQYF	TRBV13	TRBJ2-4	-	TRBD2
TGCAGCGTTGAAGGGATTAGCGGGAGGGGCACAGATACGCAGTATTTT	CSVEGISGRGTDTQYF	TRBV29-1	TRBJ2-3	-	TRBD2
TGCGCCAGCAGCCAAGTACGGGCTAGCGGGAGGGCCGGCGACAATGAGCAGTTCTTC	CASSQVRASGRAGDNEQFF	TRBV4-1	TRBJ2-1	-	TRBD2
TGCAGCGTTGAACCCCTGACATGGGCTAACTATGGCTACACCTTC	CSVEPLTWANYGYTF	TRBV29-1	TRBJ1-2	-	-
TGTGCCATCAGTGAAACAGGGGGTAGCAATCAGCCCCAGCATTTT	CAISETGGSNQPQHF	TRBV10-3	TRBJ1-5	few	TRBD1
TGTGCCAGCAGCGGGGACAGCTACCTAGGGACCCAGTACTTC	CASSGDSYLGTQYF	TRBV9	TRBJ2-5	-	TRBD1
TGTGCCACCAGTGACCCGGTCGGCGGAATCGGGACCGGGGAGCTGTTTTTT	CATSDPVGGIGTGELFF	TRBV24-1	TRBJ2-2	-	-
TGTGCCAGCAGTTTATCCGGGAGGGCGAACACCGGGGAGCTGTTTTTT	CASSLSGRANTGELFF	TRBV27	TRBJ2-2	-	TRBD2
TGTGCCAGCAGCGCTCGACAGGGCGGTGGGCCCCAGCATTTT	CASSARQGGGPQHF	TRBV5-8	TRBJ1-5	-	TRBD1
TGTGCCAGCAGTCCCCTCGACAGGGGACGACACTCTGGGGCCAACGTCCTGACTTTC	CASSPLDRGRHSGANVLTF	TRBV6-6	TRBJ2-6	once	TRBD1
TGTGCCACCAGCAGAGATTTGATACTAGCGGGAGGGCCACGGGACAATGAGCAGTTCTTC	CATSRDLILAGGPRDNEQFF	TRBV15	TRBJ2-1	once	TRBD2
TGTGCCAGCAGTCGAGGTGGGGCAGGGGCGAATGAAAAACTGTTTTTT	CASSRGGAGANEKLFF	TRBV6-6	TRBJ1-4	-	-
TGCAGTGCTAGTACCGGGACAGGGACCAATGAAAAACTGTTTTTT	CSASTGTGTNEKLFF	TRBV20-1	TRBJ1-4	once	TRBD1
TGTGCCAGCAGTTACAAGATAGGGGAGGGGTCTGTCACAGATACGCAGTATTTT	CASSYKIGEGSVTDTQYF	TRBV6-2/TRBV6-3	TRBJ2-3	-	TRBD2
TGTGCCAGCAGCCGTCGGTCCGCTGAAAAACTGTTTTTT	CASSRRSAEKLFF	TRBV7-2	TRBJ1-4	-	-
TGTGCCAGCAGCTTAGGCAGGGGGCCTAATCAGCCCCAGCATTTT	CASSLGRGPNQPQHF	TRBV13	TRBJ1-5	-	TRBD1
TGTGCCAGCAGCTCCTGGGGGACTAGCGGGAGAGATGAGCAGTTCTTC	CASSSWGTSGRDEQFF	TRBV7-3	TRBJ2-1	-	TRBD2